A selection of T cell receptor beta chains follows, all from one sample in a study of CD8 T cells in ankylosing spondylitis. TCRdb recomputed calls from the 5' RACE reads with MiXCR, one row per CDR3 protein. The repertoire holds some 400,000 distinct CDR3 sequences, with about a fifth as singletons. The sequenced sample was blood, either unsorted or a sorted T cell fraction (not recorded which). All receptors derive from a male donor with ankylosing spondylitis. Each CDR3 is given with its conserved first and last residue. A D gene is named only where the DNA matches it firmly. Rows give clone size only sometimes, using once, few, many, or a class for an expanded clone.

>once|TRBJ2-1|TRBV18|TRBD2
TGTGCCAGCTCACCGCTAGCGGGAGGATGGCCGGAGCAGTTCTTC
CASSPLAGGWPEQFF
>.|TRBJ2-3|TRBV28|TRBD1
TGTGCCAGCCTTGTCGGGACAGGGATCACAGATACGCAGTATTTT
CASLVGTGITDTQYF
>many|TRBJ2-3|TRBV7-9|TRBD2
TGTGCCAGCAGCACTAGCGGGAGGCGGGCAGATACGCAGTATTTT
CASSTSGRRADTQYF
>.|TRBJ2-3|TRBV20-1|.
TGCAGTGCTAGCCTGCAGGACACCTCACAAGATACGCAGTATTTT
CSASLQDTSQDTQYF
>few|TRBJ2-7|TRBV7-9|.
TGTGCCAGCAGCCCTGGGCAGGAGAGAGACGAGCAGTACTTC
CASSPGQERDEQYF
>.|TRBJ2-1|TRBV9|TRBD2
TGTGCCAGCAGCTCTAGACTAGCTACCTACAATGAGCAGTTCTTC
CASSSRLATYNEQFF
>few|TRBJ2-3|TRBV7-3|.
TGTGCCAGCAGCTTAAGGCGGGGTGGAGATACGCAGTATTTT
CASSLRRGGDTQYF
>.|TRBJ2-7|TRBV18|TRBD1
TGTGCCAGCTCACCGACACGTCCGGGACAGGGAATCAACGAGCAGTACTTC
CASSPTRPGQGINEQYF
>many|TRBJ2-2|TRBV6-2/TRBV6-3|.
TGTGCCAGCAAACTGACAGGCGGCACCGGGGAGCTGTTTTTT
CASKLTGGTGELFF
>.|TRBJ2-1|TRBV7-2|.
TGTGCCAGCAGTTTCAGCGGCTACTACAATGAGCAGTTCTTC
CASSFSGYYNEQFF
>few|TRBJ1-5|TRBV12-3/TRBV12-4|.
TGTGCCAGCAACATAGGGGGGAATAGCAATCAGCCCCAGCATTTT
CASNIGGNSNQPQHF
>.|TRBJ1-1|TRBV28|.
TGTGCCAGCAGCCGCATCCTCATAAACACTGAAGCTTTCTTT
CASSRILINTEAFF
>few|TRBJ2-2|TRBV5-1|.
TGCGCCAGCAGCTTGGTCCCGGCAGGGGACACCGGGGAGCTGTTTTTT
CASSLVPAGDTGELFF
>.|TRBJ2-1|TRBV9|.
TGTGCCAGCAGCGGTGGAGCAGGACTCTACAATGAGCAGTTCTTC
CASSGGAGLYNEQFF
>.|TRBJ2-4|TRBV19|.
TGTGCCAGTAGTTCCCAGGGTTCCGGGATTCAGTACTTC
CASSSQGSGIQYF
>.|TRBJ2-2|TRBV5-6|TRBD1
TGTGCCAGCAGCGGGAGGACAGGGGGACCCGGGGAGCTGTTTTTT
CASSGRTGGPGELFF
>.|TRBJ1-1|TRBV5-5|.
TGTGCCAGCAGCCCGGGCGGGTGGCCTGAAGCTTTCTTT
CASSPGGWPEAFF
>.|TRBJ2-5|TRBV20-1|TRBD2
TGCAGTGCTGTAGCGGGAGAGGTCGGGGAGACCCAGTACTTC
CSAVAGEVGETQYF
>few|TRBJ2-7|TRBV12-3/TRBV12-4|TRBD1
TGTGCCAGCAGTTCGCCTCGGACAGGGGGCTACGAGCAGTACTTC
CASSSPRTGGYEQYF
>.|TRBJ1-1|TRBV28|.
TGTGCCAGCAGTCCCCCCACCCTCAGGCGAGCTTTCTTT
CASSPPTLRRAFF
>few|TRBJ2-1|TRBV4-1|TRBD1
TGCGCCAGCAGCCAGATGGGGACAGGGGTTCGGCAGTTCTTC
CASSQMGTGVRQFF
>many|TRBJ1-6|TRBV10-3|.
TGTGCCATCAAGAGTGGGAAGGATAATTCACCCCTCCACTTT
CAIKSGKDNSPLHF
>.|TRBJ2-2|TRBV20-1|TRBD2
TGCAGTACCCCTGGACTAGCGGGAGACGTGAACACCGGGGAGCTGTTTTTT
CSTPGLAGDVNTGELFF
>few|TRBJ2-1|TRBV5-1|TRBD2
TGCGCCAGCAGTTCTAAGCGGGAGGGCCGGAACAATGAGCAGTTCTTC
CASSSKREGRNNEQFF
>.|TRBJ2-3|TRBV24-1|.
TGTGCCACCAGTGATCTCGATACTAGTTCAGATACGCAGTATTTT
CATSDLDTSSDTQYF
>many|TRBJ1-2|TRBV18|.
TGTGCCAGCTCAACCACGGTTCAGTTGAATGGCTACACCTTC
CASSTTVQLNGYTF
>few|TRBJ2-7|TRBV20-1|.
TGCAGTGCTAGTACGGCCCGGGCTAGCGAAGTCTACGAGCAGTACTTC
CSASTARASEVYEQYF
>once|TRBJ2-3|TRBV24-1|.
TGTGCCACCAGTGACCCCCGGTCGGGGGCTGGAGATACGCAGTATTTT
CATSDPRSGAGDTQYF
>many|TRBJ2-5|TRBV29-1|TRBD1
TGCAGCGTTAAACAGGGGGCGGGTGAGACCCAGTACTTC
CSVKQGAGETQYF
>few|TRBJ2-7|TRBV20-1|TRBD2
TGCAGTGCTCCAAACTACAGAGAGACTAGCGGGAGGTATAACGAGCAGTACTTC
CSAPNYRETSGRYNEQYF
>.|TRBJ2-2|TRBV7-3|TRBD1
TGTGCCAGCAGCACCGGGACAGGGAACACCGGGGAGCTGTTTTTT
CASSTGTGNTGELFF
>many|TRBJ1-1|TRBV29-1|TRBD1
TGCAGCTTTAGACAGGGTGTCACTGAAGCTTTCTTT
CSFRQGVTEAFF
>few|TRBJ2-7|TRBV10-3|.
TGTGCCATCAGTGAGAGAGTGGGGACATACGAGCAGTACTTC
CAISERVGTYEQYF
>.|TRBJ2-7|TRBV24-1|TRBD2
TGTGCCACGGGAGGGTTATACGAGCAGTACTTC
CATGGLYEQYF
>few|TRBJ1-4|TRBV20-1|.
TGCAGTGCTAAAAAGACTGAATTTGGGGAAAAACTGTTTTTT
CSAKKTEFGEKLFF
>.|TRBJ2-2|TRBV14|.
TGTGCCAGCAGCCGCGGACGGATTCATAACACCGGGGAGCTGTTTTTT
CASSRGRIHNTGELFF